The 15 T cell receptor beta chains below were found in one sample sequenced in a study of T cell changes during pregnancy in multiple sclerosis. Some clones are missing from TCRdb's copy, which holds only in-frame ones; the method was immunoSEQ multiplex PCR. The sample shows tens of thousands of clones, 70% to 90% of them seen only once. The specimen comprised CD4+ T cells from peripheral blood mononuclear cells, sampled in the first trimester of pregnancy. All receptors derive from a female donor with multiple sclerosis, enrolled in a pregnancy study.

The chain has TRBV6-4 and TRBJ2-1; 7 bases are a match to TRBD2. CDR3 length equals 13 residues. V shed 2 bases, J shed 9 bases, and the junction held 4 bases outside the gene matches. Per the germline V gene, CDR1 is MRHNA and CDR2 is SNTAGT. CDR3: CASSDLPGGEQFF. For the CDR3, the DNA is TGTGCCAGCAGTGACCTACCGGGGGGTGAGCAGTTCTTC.

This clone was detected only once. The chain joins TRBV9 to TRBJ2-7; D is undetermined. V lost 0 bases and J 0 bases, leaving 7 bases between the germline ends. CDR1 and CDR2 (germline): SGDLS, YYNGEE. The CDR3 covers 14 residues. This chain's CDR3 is CASSVEPLSYEQYF. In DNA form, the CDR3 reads TGTGCCAGCAGCGTAGAGCCCCTCTCCTACGAGCAGTACTTC.

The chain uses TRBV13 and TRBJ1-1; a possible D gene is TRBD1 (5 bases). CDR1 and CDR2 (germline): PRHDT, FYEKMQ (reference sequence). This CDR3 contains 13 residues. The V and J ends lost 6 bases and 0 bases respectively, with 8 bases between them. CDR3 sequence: CASSRQLNTEAFF. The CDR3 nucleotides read TGTGCCAGCAGTAGACAGTTGAACACTGAAGCTTTCTTT.

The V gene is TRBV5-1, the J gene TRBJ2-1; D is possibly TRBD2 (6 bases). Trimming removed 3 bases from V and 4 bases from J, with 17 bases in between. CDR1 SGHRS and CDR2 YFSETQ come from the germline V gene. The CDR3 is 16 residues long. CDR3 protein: CASSSSGTWSYNEQFF. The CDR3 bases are TGCGCCAGCAGCTCCTCCGGGACTTGGAGTTACAATGAGCAGTTCTTC.

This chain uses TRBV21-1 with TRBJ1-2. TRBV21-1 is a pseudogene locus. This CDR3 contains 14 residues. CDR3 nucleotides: TGTGCCAGCAGCAAAGCCGGGAGGGACTATGGCTACACCTTC. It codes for CASSKAGRDYGYTF.

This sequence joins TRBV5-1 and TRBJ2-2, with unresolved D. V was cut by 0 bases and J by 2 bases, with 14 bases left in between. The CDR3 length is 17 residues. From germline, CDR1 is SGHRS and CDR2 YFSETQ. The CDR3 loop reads CASSLGGLSLNTGELFF. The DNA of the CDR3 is TGCGCCAGCAGCTTGGGAGGCCTTTCCTTAAACACCGGGGAGCTGTTTTTT.

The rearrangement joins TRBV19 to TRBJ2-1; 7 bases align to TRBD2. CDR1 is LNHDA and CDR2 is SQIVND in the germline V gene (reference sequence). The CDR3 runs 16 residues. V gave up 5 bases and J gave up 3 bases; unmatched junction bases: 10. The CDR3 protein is CASSSSPPGGYNEQFF. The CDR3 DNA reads TGTGCCAGTAGTTCCTCCCCTCCGGGGGGCTACAATGAGCAGTTCTTC.

CDR3 residues: CAWRDRDLSGNTIYF. The CDR3 nucleotides read TGTGCCTGGAGAGACAGGGATCTCTCAGGAAACACCATATATTTT. This sequence joins TRBV30 and TRBJ1-3, with 7 bases fitting TRBD1. The CDR3 contains 15 residues. J lost 4 bases, V lost 3 bases, and 9 bases had no gene match. CDR1 is GTSNPN, CDR2 SVGIG, per germline (reference sequence). Full variable domain (remainder filled in from reference TRBV30 and TRBJ1-3): SQTIHQWPATLVQPVGSPLSLECTVEGTSNPNLYWYRQAAGRGLQLLFYSVGIGQISSEVPQNLSASRPQDRQFILSSKKLLLSDSGFYLCAWRDRDLSGNTIYFGEGSWLTVV.

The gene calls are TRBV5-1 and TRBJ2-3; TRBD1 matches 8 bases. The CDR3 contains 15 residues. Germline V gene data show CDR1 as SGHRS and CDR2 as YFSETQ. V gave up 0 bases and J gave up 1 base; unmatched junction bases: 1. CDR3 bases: TGCGCCAGCAGCTTGGGGGGACAGGGCACAGATACGCAGTATTTT. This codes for CASSLGGQGTDTQYF.

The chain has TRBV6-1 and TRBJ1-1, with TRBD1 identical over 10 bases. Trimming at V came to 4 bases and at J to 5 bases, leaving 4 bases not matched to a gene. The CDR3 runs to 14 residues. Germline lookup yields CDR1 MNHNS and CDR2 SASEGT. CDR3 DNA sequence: TGTGCCAGCAGTGCGGGACAGGGGAGAACTGAAGCTTTCTTT. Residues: CASSAGQGRTEAFF.

The CDR3: CASTPLGRDNYGYTF. The CDR3 DNA follows: TGTGCCAGCACCCCTCTGGGGAGGGATAACTATGGCTACACCTTC. V usage is TRBV7-9 and J usage is TRBJ1-2; D is unclear. Trimming left V 7 bases short and J 1 base short, with 16 bases between. CDR1 and CDR2 (germline): SEHNR, FQNEAQ (reference sequence). The CDR3 loop spans 15 amino acids.

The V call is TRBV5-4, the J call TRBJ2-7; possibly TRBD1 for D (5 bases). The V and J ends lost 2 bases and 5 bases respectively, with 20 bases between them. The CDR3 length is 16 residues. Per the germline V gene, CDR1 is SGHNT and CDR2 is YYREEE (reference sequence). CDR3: CASSLGNRQGENEQYF. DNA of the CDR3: TGTGCCAGCAGCTTAGGTAATCGTCAGGGTGAGAACGAGCAGTACTTC.

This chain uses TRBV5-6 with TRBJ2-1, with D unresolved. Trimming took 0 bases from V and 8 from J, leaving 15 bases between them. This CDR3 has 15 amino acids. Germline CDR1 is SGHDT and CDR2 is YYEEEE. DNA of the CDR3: TGTGCCAGCAGCTTGGGATCGGGTGCCACCGATGAGCAGTTCTTC. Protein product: CASSLGSGATDEQFF.

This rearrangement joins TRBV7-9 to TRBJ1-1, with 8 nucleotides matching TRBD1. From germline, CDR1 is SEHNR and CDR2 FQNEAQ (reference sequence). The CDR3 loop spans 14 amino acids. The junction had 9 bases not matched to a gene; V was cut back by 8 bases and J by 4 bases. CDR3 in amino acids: CASSRAGGFTEAFF. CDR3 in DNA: TGTGCCAGCTCCCGGGCAGGGGGCTTCACTGAAGCTTTCTTT. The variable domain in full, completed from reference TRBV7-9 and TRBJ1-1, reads DTGVSQNPRHKITKRGQNVTFRCDPISEHNRLYWYRQTLGQGPEFLTYFQNEAQLEKSRLLSDRFSAERPKGSFSTLEIQRTEQGDSAMYLCASSRAGGFTEAFFGQGTRLTVV.

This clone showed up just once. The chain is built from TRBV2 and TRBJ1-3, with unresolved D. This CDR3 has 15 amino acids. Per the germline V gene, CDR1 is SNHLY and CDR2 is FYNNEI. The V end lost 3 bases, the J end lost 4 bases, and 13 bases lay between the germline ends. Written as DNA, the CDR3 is TGTGCCAGCAGTGAGGGCTCTCAGGTCGGAAACACCATATATTTT. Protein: CASSEGSQVGNTIYF.